This TCR beta chain was obtained from a study of blood T cell repertoires in COVID-19. About the study: COVID-19 samples from acute and convalescent phases originated in the United States, Italy and Spain. PBMCs, B-cell-depleted T cells, or T cells were the source of the cDNA or gDNA that made up the material.

Germline CDR1 is SGHKS and CDR2 is YYEKEE (reference sequence). The CDR3 is 18 amino acids. After removal of 0 bases from V and 0 bases from J, the junction contained 9 bases not matched to a gene. Original data processing: The assay estimated nucleated cells by amplifying reference gene primers. Sequencing was performed with immunoSEQ multiplex PCR; in TCRdb, only in-frame clones are kept and a portion is missing. Clonal size and the V and J genes are those of that table, whereas D and trimming came from the DNA. The sample shows approximately 33,000 clones, 75% to 90% of them seen only once. Sequencing used peripheral blood. This chain uses TRBV5-5 with TRBJ2-3; 8 bases map to TRBD2. This clonotype was obtained from an older man with acute or convalescent COVID-19. The CDR3 is CASSLVPSGRVSTDTQYF. For the CDR3, the DNA is TGTGCCAGCAGCTTGGTTCCTTCCGGGAGGGTAAGCACAGATACGCAGTATTTT.